This T cell receptor beta chain came from a study of cytomegalovirus exposure and HLA in healthy donors. Overall study context: An earlier analysis found 120 million or so unique TCR beta sequences from around 180 million T cells.

V shed 5 bases and J 5 bases; nucleotides not matched to a gene: 5. The CDR3 sequence is 16 residues long. Germline V gives CDR1 LNHDA, CDR2 SQIVND (reference sequence). Use of 60 Vbeta and 13 Jbeta primers characterized the PCR. Some clones are missing from TCRdb's copy, which holds only in-frame ones; the method was immunoSEQ multiplex PCR. The table has approximately 120,000 clones, roughly four fifths seen once. This TCR was recovered from a woman in her fifties or sixties in good health and CMV-seropositive. Sequencing used PBMCs. This chain uses TRBV19 with TRBJ2-2, with 13 bases lining up with TRBD2. The CDR3, as DNA: TGTGCCAGTAGTGCACTAGCGGGGGGGCCAACCGGGGAGCTGTTTTTT. This gives the protein CASSALAGGPTGELFF.